This TCR beta chain was identified during a study of blood T cell repertoires in COVID-19. Residents of about 25 US areas, aged roughly 18 to 89 years, made up the participants. Donors in Cohort 3 counted as recovered after two negative PCRs, clearance, or symptom resolution. This clone was observed a single time. The ends were cut back, 8 bases at V and 0 bases at J, with 10 bases in the middle. The germline CDR1 and CDR2 sequences are WSHSY and SAAADI. The CDR3 has 13 amino acids. Profiled with immunoSEQ multiplex PCR; TCRdb holds only in-frame clones, not every one. This table holds 200,000 to 250,000 clones, roughly 84% found once.

This receptor was identified in a woman between 40 and 50 years old who had recovered from COVID-19. The V call is TRBV10-2, the J call TRBJ1-1; perhaps TRBD1 as D (6 bases). The source material was PBMCs or T cells enriched from blood (not recorded which). Here the CDR3 DNA reads TGCGCCAGCGGGGACATCCTGAACACTGAAGCTTTCTTT. Protein sequence: CASGDILNTEAFF.